This TCR beta chain was identified during a study of blood T cell repertoires in COVID-19. In the study's own analysis: Reference gene primers were amplified, and this amplification served to estimate nucleated cell counts. TCRdb keeps only in-frame clones here, not all; method: immunoSEQ multiplex PCR. Clone size and the V and J calls come from that table; the DNA yielded D and trimming. Of a few hundred thousand clones listed, around 85% are singletons. This CDR3 has 12 amino acids. Trimming shortened V by 2 bases and J by 5 bases, and 6 bases separated the two germline ends. Germline V gene lookup returns CDR1 SGHDT and CDR2 YYEEEE. Cohorts were determined from participant-reported clinical history.

Material: PBMCs or T cells enriched from blood (not recorded which). The chain recombines TRBV5-6 with TRBJ2-3; D is unclear. The sequence came from a woman aged 45 to 65 who had recovered from COVID-19. The CDR3 here is CASSFTEDTQYF. Here the CDR3 DNA reads TGTGCCAGCAGCTTTACTGAAGATACGCAGTATTTT.